This T cell receptor (beta chain) was captured in a study of blood T cells in healthy people across ages. Whole-study results and caveats: Changes seen in expanded clonotypes were possibly confounded by donor CMV status left unknown. Estimated diversity that came from one million T cells was considered an underestimate.

This clonotype was detected many times. Its specificity is unknown. A second PCR, run for about 7 to 11 cycles, used a sample-barcoded 5' primer plus a J-beta primer mix. Each cDNA molecule received a tag from a template-switch adaptor that had 12 random nucleotides. Sequencing yielded, for each sample, at least 3 million paired-end reads carrying CDR3. TCRdb independently ran MiXCR on the 5' RACE reads; one entry per CDR3 protein. Of 590,000 or so distinct CDR3 sequences in the sample, around 31% were seen once. Germline V gene lookup returns CDR1 DFQATT and CDR2 SNEGSKA (reference sequence). The V end was cut by 7 bases, the J end by 0 bases, with 13 bases between. The CDR3 length is 14 residues.

The chain carries TRBV20-1 and TRBJ2-1; either TRBD1 or TRBD2 may supply D (5 bases each). The sequenced sample consisted of blood. This sequence originates from a woman of 80 years or more in good health. The CDR3 sequence is CSVRGVSSYNEQFF. For the CDR3, the DNA is TGCAGTGTCCGAGGGGTTAGCTCCTACAATGAGCAGTTCTTC.